The TCR beta chain under discussion was sequenced for a study of regulatory T cells in long-lasting Graves disease. As for time point: newly diagnosed GD, antithyroid drugs for less than 3 months. Researchers made the TCR library from RNA that was extracted from PBMCs. Construction of TCR beta libraries relied on iRepertoire HTBI primers and on Arm-PCR targeting CDR3 regions. TCRdb reanalysed the multiplex PCR reads using MiXCR and keeps one entry per CDR3 protein. The sample contains 620,000 or so distinct CDR3 sequences, roughly 15% of which appear only once. V lost 7 bases to trimming and J lost 5 bases; unmatched junction nucleotides: 6. CDR1 is MNHNS, CDR2 SASEGT, per germline. CDR3 length equals 13 residues. The same sample was also studied in work on T cells in Graves' hyperthyroidism and ophthalmopathy. That source reports: During a first-round RT-PCR of the TCR CDR3, the HTBI primer set was used.

The material sequenced was peripheral blood mononuclear cells (PBMCs), taken at new diagnosis, from a patient treated with antithyroid drugs. The TCR originated in a woman between 25 and 40 years old with Graves disease. The V gene is TRBV6-1, the J gene TRBJ2-5; 8 bases map to TRBD1. CDR3 region: CASTIHRGETQYF. CDR3 nucleotide sequence: TGTGCCAGCACAATCCACAGGGGGGAGACCCAGTACTTC.